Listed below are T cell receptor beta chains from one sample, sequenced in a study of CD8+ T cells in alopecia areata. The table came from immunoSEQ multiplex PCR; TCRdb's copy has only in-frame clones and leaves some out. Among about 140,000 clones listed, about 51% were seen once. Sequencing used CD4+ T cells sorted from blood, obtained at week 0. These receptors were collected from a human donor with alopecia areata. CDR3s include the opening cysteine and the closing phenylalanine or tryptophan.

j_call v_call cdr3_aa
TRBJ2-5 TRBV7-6 CASSAGSGETQYF
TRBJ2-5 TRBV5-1 CASSQRTGRFGETQYF
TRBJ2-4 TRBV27 CASSPIRGTGGIAKNIQYF
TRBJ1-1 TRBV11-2 CASSFQGRTEAFF
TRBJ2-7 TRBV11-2 CASSVVVTRDEQYF
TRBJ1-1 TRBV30 CACLFDLQAFF
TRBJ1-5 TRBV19 CASTGVRNQPQHF
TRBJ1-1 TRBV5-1 CASSLGATTGNTEAFF
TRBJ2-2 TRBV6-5 CASSYSISLGELFF
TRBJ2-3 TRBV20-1 CSATPQYTQYF
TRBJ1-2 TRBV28 CASSLSGLEDGYTF
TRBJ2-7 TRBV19 CASSTARTSYEQYF
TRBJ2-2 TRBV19 CASSRGTGSMYTGELFF
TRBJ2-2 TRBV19 CASSSGAGTGELFF
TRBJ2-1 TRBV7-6 CASSFGTNEQFF
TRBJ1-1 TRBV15 CATTLGQALNTEAFF
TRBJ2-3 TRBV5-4 CASSRDGDRGRPNTQYF
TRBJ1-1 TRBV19 CASSIPYEGRGNTEAFF
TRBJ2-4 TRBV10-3 CAISEGGLVSQYF
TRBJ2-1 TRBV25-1 CASGLINNEQFF
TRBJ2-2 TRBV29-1 CSVDGLAPGELFF
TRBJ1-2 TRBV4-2 CASSQEGRGYGYTF
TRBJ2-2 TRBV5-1 CASSLGHMNTGELFF
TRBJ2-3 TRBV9 CASSLLAGDTDTQYF
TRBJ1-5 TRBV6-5 CASSRTGNQPQHF
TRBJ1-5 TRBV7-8 CASSTNREQPQHF
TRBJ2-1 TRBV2 CASSSTGTTVDEQFF
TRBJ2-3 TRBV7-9 CASSLLTGTGPDTQYF
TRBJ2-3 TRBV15 CATSIGTSGAKNTQYF
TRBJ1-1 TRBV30 CAWSPGPLNTEAFF
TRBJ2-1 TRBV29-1 CSMGLPSNEQFF
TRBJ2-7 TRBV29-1 CSVAPAGQSYEQYF
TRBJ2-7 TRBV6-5 CASSYDPGSSYEQYF
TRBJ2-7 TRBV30 CAWSLGTTLHEQYF
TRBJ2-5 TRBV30 CAWSGGRQETQYF
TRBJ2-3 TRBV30 CAWSRGRETDTQYF
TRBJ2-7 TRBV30 CAWSQSGREQYF